This TCR beta chain was recovered during a study of cytomegalovirus exposure and HLA in healthy donors. From germline, CDR1 is ENHRY and CDR2 SYGVKD. This CDR3 spans 15 amino acids. The trim removed 2 bases at V and 1 base at J, leaving 1 base unmatched. The PCR employed 60 Vbeta primers together with 13 Jbeta primers. The data were produced by immunoSEQ multiplex PCR, yet TCRdb's version contains in-frame clones alone and is incomplete. The sample lists hundreds of thousands of clones, around nine tenths seen once, with 1% in the top ten. V and J are TRBV10-3 and TRBJ1-1; TRBD1 aligns across 10 bases. The sequencing input was PBMCs. The sequence came from a woman between 18 and 29 years old in good health and CMV-seronegative. In DNA form, the CDR3 reads TGTGCCATCAGTGAGGGGGACAGGGGGAACACTGAAGCTTTCTTT. Amino acid sequence: CAISEGDRGNTEAFF.